The entry below describes one T cell receptor (beta chain). All donors participated as healthy donors of bone marrow. From germline, CDR1 is SNHLY and CDR2 FYNNEI. CDR3 length equals 13 residues. The V segment lost 10 bases and the J segment 1 base; nucleotides outside the gene matches: 6. 13 Jbeta primers and 60 Vbeta primers were used for the PCR. Some clones are missing from TCRdb's copy, which holds only in-frame ones; the method was immunoSEQ multiplex PCR. This sample yields some 160,000 clones, of which around 80% are seen a single time; about 2.3% belongs to the top ten. This sample was taken from a study of cytomegalovirus exposure and HLA in healthy donors.

The chain carries TRBV2 and TRBJ2-7, with 8 positions matching TRBD2. The TCR originated in a male donor in good health and CMV-seronegative. Sequenced material: PBMCs. CDR3 in amino acids: CATTRGGSYEQYF. CDR3 bases: TGTGCCACCACTCGGGGGGGATCCTACGAGCAGTACTTC. Full variable domain (missing parts from reference TRBV2 and TRBJ2-7): EPEVTQTPSHQVTQMGQEVILRCVPISNHLYFYWYRQILGQKVEFLVSFYNNEISEKSEIFDDQFSVERPDGSNFTLKIRSTKLEDSAMYFCATTRGGSYEQYFGPGTRLTVT.